This entry features one TCR beta chain sequence. This clone was seen a single time. No cognate antigen has been identified for it. Base qualities are not provided; no much larger clone lies one nucleotide away. The source of the sample is a study of blood T cell repertoires in COVID-19 (TCRdb year 2020). Describing the broader study: The collaborator samples originated in the United States, Italy and Spain and spanned the acute and convalescent phases of COVID-19. The prospective study material was composed of cDNA or gDNA derived from T cells, B-cell-depleted T cells, or PBMCs. Subjects who had been exposed to COVID-19, were actively infected with it, or had recovered from it provided the deeply sampled blood TCRbeta repertoires that made up the dataset. The repertoires were released in a freely available public database meant as a resource for research on the immune response to SARS-CoV-2. Samples came from the ongoing ImmuneRACE study (first 160 participants) plus 1,254 subjects from 6 global collaborators. Sample metadata almost always included a de-identified subject ID, COVID-19 status, age in years and sex. Where available, HLA class I and class II types were taken from metadata supplied by the sample provider and were not determined by assay-based typing. Findings and caveats that apply to the study as a whole: The amount of clinical and demographic metadata varied by source and participant and was provided uncurated.

The collaborating institutions used their own protocols to collect whole blood in K2EDTA tubes. For TCRbeta analysis, collaborators shipped samples in one of three forms: frozen whole blood, isolated PBMCs, or DNA extracted from either of those sample types. Trimming takes 1 base from V and 1 base from J, and the germline ends sit 6 bases apart. Inclusive of the bounding cysteine and phenylalanine, the CDR3 is 15 residues long. The retained sequence is limited to the CDR3, 45 bases, with the frame set at the first base. CDR1 and CDR2 are drawn from the germline V gene (reference sequence): SGHKS, YYEKEE. The immunoSEQ Assay, a bias-controlled multiplex PCR, was used to amplify TCRbeta CDR3 regions from genomic DNA. Per the source publication's procedure: The number of nucleated cells in each sample was estimated by amplification of reference gene primers within the assay. To quantify the absolute abundance of each unique TCRbeta CDR3 rearrangement, sequence reads were collapsed and filtered. For each sample, productive Simpson clonality was calculated by taking the square root of Simpson's diversity index across productive rearrangements. TCRdb limited this immuneACCESS table to in-frame rearrangements with V and J called. A share of clones is missing; checked studies link under half to unresolved V genes, and the rest is unexplained. Clonal size and the V and J genes are those of that table, whereas D and trimming came from the DNA. Present in this sample are about 140,000 clones, around 81% of which were seen just once. The biggest ten clones account for less than 9.5% of the sample.

This TCR derives from a human donor in a cohort sampled during active COVID-19. The sequencing input was peripheral blood. Recombination joined TRBV5-5 with TRBJ2-6, with the D gene not clear enough to name. At the DNA level, the sequence is TGTGCCAGCAGCTTGCTGACTTCTGGGGCCAACGTCCTGACTTTC. Its translation is CASSLLTSGANVLTF.